The next 19 T cell receptor beta chains were all read from a single sample in a study of blood T cell repertoires in COVID-19. Using immunoSEQ multiplex PCR, the repertoire was profiled, and TCRdb retains in-frame clones only, with some absent. The sample has 74,000 or so clones; approximately 90% are singletons. Specimen: peripheral blood. These receptors were collected from a man aged 50 to 59 with acute or convalescent COVID-19.

This clone was observed once. The chain carries TRBV20-1 and TRBJ2-5; D is perhaps TRBD1 (5 bases). Germline-derived CDR1 and CDR2 are DFQATT and SNEGSKA (reference sequence). The CDR3 contains 14 residues. With 3 bases removed from V and 5 bases from J, the gap between germline ends came to 16 bases. The CDR3 here is CSASGVRTSETQYF. The CDR3 coding sequence is TGCAGTGCTAGTGGCGTTAGGACAAGTGAGACCCAGTACTTC.

This rearrangement joins TRBV7-9 to TRBJ2-1; 9 bases map to TRBD2. The germline V gene encodes CDR1 SEHNR and CDR2 FQNEAQ (reference sequence). Trimming cost V 11 bases and J 6 bases; bases outside gene matches: 14. The CDR3 totals 15 residues. This chain's CDR3 is CAGKNPLAGVNEQFF. As DNA, the CDR3 is TGTGCCGGCAAGAATCCTTTAGCGGGGGTCAATGAGCAGTTCTTC.

This chain connects TRBV18 to TRBJ2-5, with D possibly being TRBD2 (6 bases). Trimming stripped 3 bases from V and 5 bases from J, with 25 bases between. The CDR3 has 18 amino acids. Germline assignment: CDR1 KGHSH and CDR2 LQKENI. This CDR3 is CASSPRTPSRGASETQYF. CDR3 bases: TGTGCCAGCTCACCGCGGACTCCTTCGCGGGGCGCATCGGAGACCCAGTACTTC.

This chain links TRBV5-4 with TRBJ2-7; 9 bases are a match to TRBD1. Looked up from germline, CDR1 is SGHNT and CDR2 is YYREEE (reference sequence). Germline trimming cut 3 bases from V and 2 bases from J; bases unmatched to any gene: 9. The CDR3 consists of 16 residues. CDR3: CASSSNRGQDPYEQYF. In DNA, the CDR3 is TGTGCCAGCAGCTCGAACAGGGGGCAAGATCCCTACGAGCAGTACTTC.

CDR3 nucleotide sequence: TGTGCCAGCAGCGGTTGGCTAGCGGGAAGGAGCTCCTACGAGCAGTACGTC. It is translated as CASSGWLAGRSSYEQYV. V usage is TRBV25-1 and J usage is TRBJ2-7, with TRBD2 matching 9 bases. The CDR3 is 17 residues long. The V and J ends lost 6 bases and 0 bases, in that order; junction bases with no gene match: 12. Looked up from germline, CDR1 is MGHDK and CDR2 is SYGVNS.

The V and J genes are TRBV3-1 (or the pseudogene TRBV3-2) and TRBJ1-6, with D tentatively TRBD1 (6 bases). The CDR3 has 15 amino acids. Germline V gives CDR1 LGHDT, CDR2 YNNKEL (reference sequence). V shed 4 bases and J shed 8 bases, with 15 bases lying between them. The CDR3 DNA sequence: TGTGCCAGCAGCCTCACAGGGTTTAAGGATTCACCCCTCCACTTT. It encodes CASSLTGFKDSPLHF.

J is TRBJ2-7 and V is TRBV3-1 (or the pseudogene TRBV3-2); D is perhaps TRBD1 (6 bases). Trimming shortened V by 8 bases and J by 2 bases, and 16 bases separated the two germline ends. Germline values: CDR1 LGHDT, CDR2 YNNKEL (reference sequence). This CDR3 contains 14 residues. As DNA, the CDR3 is TGTGCCAGCGCCAGGACAGAAAGAGCCTACGAGCAGTACTTC. Translation: CASARTERAYEQYF.

This chain joins TRBV19 and TRBJ1-6; D is perhaps TRBD1 (6 bases). Germline-derived CDR1 and CDR2 are LNHDA and SQIVND (reference sequence). The ends were cut back, 3 bases at V and 10 bases at J, with 10 bases in the middle. The CDR3 has 13 residues. The CDR3 here is CASSIQGQSPLHF. As DNA, the CDR3 is TGTGCCAGTAGTATCCAGGGACAATCACCCCTCCACTTT.

The chain recombines TRBV11-3 with TRBJ1-6; tentatively, D is TRBD1 (6 bases). The germline CDR1 and CDR2 sequences are SGHNT and YENEEA. The ends were cut back, 2 bases at V and 8 bases at J, with 10 bases in the middle. The CDR3 totals 14 residues. The CDR3 DNA reads as TGTGCCAGCAGCTTATCAGGGGCGGATTCACCCCTCCACTTT. Its protein product is CASSLSGADSPLHF.

The chain combines TRBV29-1 with TRBJ2-7; TRBD2 aligns across 9 bases. The CDR3 extends over 13 amino acids. The germline V gene has CDR1 SQVTM and CDR2 ANQGSEA. The junction had 4 bases not matched to a gene; V was cut back by 2 bases and J by 5 bases. CDR3 region: CSVELAGRDEQYF. In nucleotides, the CDR3 is TGCAGCGTTGAACTAGCGGGAAGGGACGAGCAGTACTTC.

V gene TRBV7-3 combines with J gene TRBJ2-7; 9 nucleotides agree with TRBD2. J was trimmed by 1 base and V by 5 bases; bases with no gene match: 6. CDR3 size: 15 residues. Per germline, CDR1 SGHTA and CDR2 FQGTGA. CDR3 protein: CASSRTAGGSYEQYF. Written as DNA, the CDR3 is TGTGCCAGCAGCCGAACAGCGGGAGGATCCTACGAGCAGTACTTC.

The J gene is TRBJ1-1, the V gene TRBV3-1 (or the pseudogene TRBV3-2), with TRBD1 matching 8 bases. V trimming: 5 bases; J trimming: 5 bases; junction bases outside the gene matches: 7. Germline V gene lookup returns CDR1 LGHDT and CDR2 YNNKEL (reference sequence). The CDR3 runs 14 residues. CDR3 residues: CASSGRGRETEAFF. As DNA, the CDR3 is TGTGCCAGCAGCGGCAGGGGGCGCGAGACTGAAGCTTTCTTT.

CDR3 residues: CASSSLHRGWGGELFF. The DNA for the CDR3 is TGTGCCAGCAGCTCCCTTCACAGGGGATGGGGCGGGGAGCTGTTTTTT. The rearrangement uses TRBV13 and TRBJ2-2; 7 bases are shared with TRBD1. The V gene's germline CDR1 is PRHDT and CDR2 FYEKMQ (reference sequence). V gave up 4 bases and J gave up 7 bases; unmatched junction bases: 12. The CDR3 has 16 residues.

The gene calls are TRBV12-3 or TRBV12-4 and TRBJ1-1; TRBD1 is a possible D gene (5 bases). Trimming shortened V by 7 bases and J by 6 bases, and 15 bases separated the two germline ends. CDR3 size: 13 residues. The DNA of the CDR3 is TGTGCCAGCACCGTCGGCAGGGAGGCTGAAGCTTTCTTT. The encoded protein is CASTVGREAEAFF.

The V gene is TRBV6-5, the J gene TRBJ2-5, with TRBD1 identical over 8 bases. This CDR3 spans 13 amino acids. Germline V gives CDR1 MNHEY, CDR2 SVGAGI. Trimming removed 5 bases from V and 4 bases from J; junction bases left unmatched: 3. The CDR3 is CASSRQGRETQYF. In DNA, the CDR3 is TGTGCCAGCAGTAGACAGGGGCGAGAGACCCAGTACTTC.

This chain joins TRBV7-2 and TRBJ2-1; 12 bases fit TRBD2. The CDR3 extends over 17 amino acids. Trimming removed 4 bases from V and 5 bases from J; junction bases left unmatched: 9. Germline V gene data show CDR1 as SGHTA and CDR2 as FQGNSA. The CDR3 sequence is CASSSLAGGSLNNEQFF. CDR3 sequence (DNA): TGTGCCAGCAGCTCACTAGCGGGAGGTTCGCTTAACAATGAGCAGTTCTTC.

This sequence joins TRBV14 and TRBJ2-3, with 12 positions matching TRBD2. J lost 0 bases, V lost 2 bases, and 9 bases had no gene match. This CDR3 spans 19 amino acids. Germline CDR1 and CDR2: SGHDN and FVKESK. CDR3 protein: CASSQLAGGPISSTDTQYF. DNA of the CDR3: TGTGCCAGCAGCCAACTAGCGGGAGGGCCTATTTCTAGCACAGATACGCAGTATTTT.

CDR3 loop: CASSYSGTAQPQHF. Written as DNA, the CDR3 is TGTGCCAGCAGTTACTCAGGGACAGCTCAGCCCCAGCATTTT. The chain is built from TRBV6-2 or TRBV6-3 and TRBJ1-5, with 7 bases aligning to TRBD1. This CDR3 has 14 amino acids. Germline lookup yields CDR1 MNHEY and CDR2 SVGEGT. J gave up 6 bases and V 0 bases, and 2 bases lay outside the gene matches.

The V call is TRBV3-1 (or the pseudogene TRBV3-2), the J call TRBJ2-3; a weak D match, TRBD2 (6 bases). The CDR3 totals 16 residues. V was cut by 4 bases and J by 0 bases, with 14 bases left in between. Looked up from germline, CDR1 is LGHDT and CDR2 is YNNKEL (reference sequence). In DNA, the CDR3 is TGTGCCAGCAGCCGAGTGGGGGGTACGAGCACAGATACGCAGTATTTT. It codes for CASSRVGGTSTDTQYF.